Listed here are 16 T cell receptor beta chains from one sample, sequenced in a study of blood T cell repertoires in COVID-19. Only in-frame clones appear in the TCRdb table, and some are missing; sequencing was by immunoSEQ multiplex PCR. The table shows about 42,000 clones, with 76% occurring only once. Source material: peripheral blood. These receptors all stem from an older man with acute or convalescent COVID-19.

This rearrangement joins TRBV2 to TRBJ2-3; possibly TRBD1 for D (5 bases). The CDR3 has 12 residues. V dropped 8 bases and J dropped 4 bases, with 10 bases sitting between them. Looked up from germline, CDR1 is SNHLY and CDR2 is FYNNEI. The DNA for the CDR3 is TGTGCCAGCCATATAGGGGCAGATACGCAGTATTTT. This encodes CASHIGADTQYF.

J is TRBJ2-1 and V is TRBV20-1, with 7 bases identical to TRBD2. The CDR3 spans 16 residues. V was pared by 3 bases and J by 0 bases, with 8 bases of the junction left unmatched. Germline V gives CDR1 DFQATT, CDR2 SNEGSKA (reference sequence). The CDR3 DNA follows: TGCAGTGCTAGTAGATTTAGCGGGCCCTCCTACAATGAGCAGTTCTTC. Amino acid sequence: CSASRFSGPSYNEQFF.

In its sample, this clone was seen a few times. The chain uses TRBV29-1 and TRBJ1-4, with TRBD1 matching 7 bases. The CDR3 spans 13 residues. Germline V gives CDR1 SQVTM, CDR2 ANQGSEA. The junction had 7 bases not matched to a gene; V was cut back by 7 bases and J by 5 bases. For the CDR3, the DNA is TGCAGCGCTGCCCGGGGACAGAATGAAAAACTGTTTTTT. Translation: CSAARGQNEKLFF.

The V gene is TRBV19, the J gene TRBJ2-1; TRBD2 is a possible D gene (6 bases). V shed 7 bases and J shed 0 bases, with 10 bases lying between them. The CDR3 has 14 residues. Germline CDR1 reads LNHDA; CDR2 reads SQIVND (reference sequence). The CDR3 sequence: CASKGRSSYNEQFF. The CDR3 coding sequence is TGTGCCAGTAAAGGGAGGAGCTCCTACAATGAGCAGTTCTTC.

This clone was picked up a small number of times. The chain couples TRBV29-1 to TRBJ2-1; 13 bases match TRBD2. The CDR3 runs to 15 residues. V lost 4 bases to trimming and J lost 7 bases; unmatched junction nucleotides: 7. The germline gives CDR1 SQVTM, CDR2 ANQGSEA. The CDR3 is CSVGGLGLAGNEQFF. In DNA, the CDR3 is TGCAGCGTTGGGGGGTTGGGACTAGCGGGAAATGAGCAGTTCTTC.

Written as DNA, the CDR3 is TGTGCCAGCAGTCCGGGACAGGCCTATGGCTACACCTTC. Amino acids: CASSPGQAYGYTF. The V gene is TRBV12-3 or TRBV12-4, the J gene TRBJ1-2; 8 positions agree with TRBD1. The CDR3 runs 13 residues. V gave up 5 bases and J gave up 4 bases; unmatched junction bases: 3.

The chain combines TRBV7-3 with TRBJ2-1; no firm D call. The V end was cut by 5 bases, the J end by 3 bases, with 14 bases between. CDR1 is SGHTA, CDR2 FQGTGA, per germline. CDR3 length equals 15 residues. The CDR3 is CASSNQASYYNEQFF. DNA of the CDR3: TGTGCCAGCAGCAATCAGGCTTCTTACTACAATGAGCAGTTCTTC.

This clone showed up just a few times. The chain has TRBV20-1 and TRBJ1-2; 7 nucleotides agree with TRBD1. The junction had 0 bases not matched to a gene; V was cut back by 6 bases and J by 2 bases. Germline values: CDR1 DFQATT, CDR2 SNEGSKA (reference sequence). The CDR3 covers 11 residues. CDR3 amino acids: CSAGGNYGYTF. The CDR3 DNA reads TGCAGTGCAGGGGGCAACTATGGCTACACCTTC.

The chain employs TRBV5-1 and TRBJ2-6; TRBD1 agrees at 8 bases. This CDR3 contains 15 residues. From germline, CDR1 is SGHRS and CDR2 YFSETQ. Trimming took 3 bases from V and 2 from J; bases not matched to a gene: 1. CDR3 protein: CASSSTGAGANVLTF. CDR3 DNA sequence: TGCGCCAGCAGCTCGACAGGGGCTGGGGCCAACGTCCTGACTTTC.

The rearrangement uses TRBV5-1 and TRBJ1-1; D may be TRBD1 (6 bases). V lost 2 bases and J 5 bases, leaving 7 bases between the germline ends. Germline-derived CDR1 and CDR2 are SGHRS and YFSETQ. CDR3 length: 12 residues. Here the CDR3 DNA reads TGCGCCAGCAGCTTTCAGGGGACTGAAGCTTTCTTT. Its translation is CASSFQGTEAFF.

The rearrangement links TRBV15 to TRBJ2-5; TRBD2 matches at 13 bases. The CDR3 length is 19 residues. Germline CDR1 LNHNV, CDR2 YYDKDF (reference sequence). V gave up 3 bases and J gave up 5 bases; unmatched junction bases: 15. The CDR3 nucleotides read TGTGCCACCAGCAGGACGGGACTAGCGGGACCAGGGAGATCTGAGACCCAGTACTTC. Translation gives CATSRTGLAGPGRSETQYF.

This clone showed up just a few times. The rearrangement joins TRBV11-1 to TRBJ1-1, with 9 bases aligning to TRBD1. The trim removed 3 bases at V and 1 base at J, leaving 0 bases unmatched. Germline V gene data show CDR1 as SGHAT and CDR2 as FQDESV (reference sequence). This CDR3 spans 14 amino acids. CDR3: CASSLGQGNTEAFF. CDR3 bases: TGTGCCAGCAGCTTGGGACAGGGGAACACTGAAGCTTTCTTT.

V usage is TRBV28 and J usage is TRBJ1-2; D not resolved. V lost 2 bases, J lost 2 bases, and 18 bases lay in between. CDR1 MDHEN and CDR2 SYDVKM come from the germline V gene. The CDR3 length is 17 residues. CDR3 protein: CASSLPRPSGYNYGYTF. Here the CDR3 DNA reads TGTGCCAGCAGTTTACCGCGGCCGTCGGGGTACAACTATGGCTACACCTTC.

This clone came up once. The chain carries TRBV7-2 and TRBJ2-5, with D maybe TRBD2 (5 bases). Per the germline V gene, CDR1 is SGHTA and CDR2 is FQGNSA. The germline V and J ends were trimmed by 5 bases and 5 bases, with 15 bases remaining between them. CDR3 length equals 14 residues. This CDR3 is CASSPSEVVETQYF. CDR3 DNA: TGTGCCAGCAGCCCTTCGGAGGTTGTGGAGACCCAGTACTTC.

V usage is TRBV5-4 and J usage is TRBJ1-1, with a tentative D call TRBD1 (5 bases). V was shortened by 4 bases and J by 3 bases, with 19 bases between the two germline ends. Germline CDR1 reads SGHNT; CDR2 reads YYREEE (reference sequence). The CDR3 has 16 amino acids. Here the CDR3 reads CASSPRTSLRDTEAFF. CDR3 nucleotide sequence: TGTGCCAGCAGCCCGAGGACATCCCTTCGGGACACTGAAGCTTTCTTT.

The chain has TRBV5-1 and TRBJ2-3; perhaps TRBD2 as D (5 bases). With 4 bases removed from V and 7 bases from J, the gap between germline ends came to 22 bases. Germline V lookup: CDR1 SGHRS, CDR2 YFSETQ. The CDR3 totals 16 residues. The CDR3: CASSLIGSDTTHTQYF. Here the CDR3 DNA reads TGCGCCAGCAGCCTGATCGGTAGCGACACGACACATACGCAGTATTTT.